One sample yielded the 19 T cell receptor beta chains listed below, sequenced in a study of CD8 T cells in ankylosing spondylitis. Each CDR3 protein is one row after TCRdb ran MiXCR on the 5' RACE reads. The table includes around 150,000 distinct CDR3 sequences, 40% to 50% detected once. The source material was synovial fluid, either unsorted or a sorted T cell fraction (not recorded which). The receptor set was obtained from a male donor with ankylosing spondylitis.

This chain uses TRBV4-3 with TRBJ2-3; the match to TRBD2 covers 11 bases. Germline V lookup: CDR1 LGHNA, CDR2 YSLEER. The junction had 10 bases not matched to a gene; V was cut back by 1 base and J by 4 bases. The CDR3 has 18 residues. CDR3 loop: CASSQVSIRLAGPDTQYF. The CDR3 nucleotides read TGCGCCAGCAGCCAAGTTTCCATTCGACTAGCGGGACCAGATACGCAGTATTTT.

In this sample, this clonotype turned up a few times. The chain couples TRBV4-3 to TRBJ2-1; D is uncertain. The V gene lost 0 bases and the J gene lost 8 bases, with 5 bases spanning the gap. This CDR3 is 12 amino acids long. Germline CDR1 and CDR2: LGHNA and YSLEER. The CDR3 DNA is TGCGCCAGCAGCCAAGATCGCTATGAGCAGTTCTTC. Translated: CASSQDRYEQFF.

The sample holds a few counts of this clonotype. This chain connects TRBV11-2 to TRBJ2-2; TRBD2 is a possible D gene (5 bases). Trimming stripped 5 bases from V and 6 bases from J, with 13 bases between. This CDR3 region has 14 residues. Germline values: CDR1 SGHAT, CDR2 FQNNGV. The CDR3 reads CASSRGPDPGELFF. DNA of the CDR3: TGTGCCAGCAGCCGCGGGCCGGACCCCGGGGAGCTGTTTTTT.

The rearrangement uses TRBV5-1 and TRBJ2-7; D is perhaps TRBD1 (5 bases). Per the germline V gene, CDR1 is SGHRS and CDR2 is YFSETQ. CDR3 length: 14 amino acids. V was clipped by 4 bases and J by 2 bases, with 13 bases between them. In DNA, the CDR3 is TGCGCCAGCAGCGTAAGGACACAGACCTACGAGCAGTACTTC. Translated: CASSVRTQTYEQYF.

The CDR3 here is CASSIWRGTDTQYF. The CDR3, as DNA: TGTGCCAGTAGTATCTGGAGAGGTACAGATACGCAGTATTTT. The rearrangement uses TRBV19 and TRBJ2-3; D unclear. This CDR3 spans 14 amino acids. The V end lost 3 bases, the J end lost 3 bases, and 10 bases lay between the germline ends. In germline, CDR1 is LNHDA, CDR2 SQIVND (reference sequence).

The chain has TRBV12-5 and TRBJ2-1, with D unresolved. In germline, CDR1 is LGHNT, CDR2 FRNRAP. The V end was cut by 5 bases, the J end by 0 bases, with 17 bases between. The CDR3 is 17 residues long. CDR3 nucleotide sequence: TGTGCTAGTGGTCTCAATTCATTGGTGGGCTCCTACAATGAGCAGTTCTTC. Translation gives CASGLNSLVGSYNEQFF.

V and J are TRBV5-1 and TRBJ2-2; a possible D gene is TRBD1 (5 bases). Germline CDR1 reads SGHRS; CDR2 reads YFSETQ. The CDR3 runs to 13 residues. Trimming removed 4 bases at V and 4 bases at J, with 8 bases between. CDR3 coding DNA: TGCGCCAGCAGCAGAACAGGCACCGGGGAGCTGTTTTTT. It codes for CASSRTGTGELFF. Variable domain in full (rest from reference TRBV5-1 and TRBJ2-2): KAGVTQTPRYLIKTRGQQVTLSCSPISGHRSVSWYQQTPGQGLQFLFEYFSETQRNKGNFPGRFSGRQFSNSRSEMNVSTLELGDSALYLCASSRTGTGELFFGEGSRLTVL.

This chain joins TRBV7-9 and TRBJ1-4; D may be TRBD1 (6 bases). V lost 5 bases, J lost 5 bases, and 15 bases lay in between. This CDR3 is built from 15 residues. Germline lookup yields CDR1 SEHNR and CDR2 FQNEAQ (reference sequence). The CDR3 region is CASSTTDRWNEKLFF. The CDR3, as DNA: TGTGCCAGCAGCACGACGGACAGATGGAATGAAAAACTGTTTTTT.

This sequence joins TRBV28 and TRBJ1-2; D is possibly TRBD1 (5 bases). The CDR3 is 15 residues long. The germline CDR1 and CDR2 sequences are MDHEN and SYDVKM. Trimming took 4 bases from V and 3 from J, leaving 15 bases between them. CDR3: CASSWASGRHYGYTF. The CDR3 nucleotides are TGTGCCAGCAGTTGGGCATCGGGGCGGCACTATGGCTACACCTTC.

This chain uses TRBV12-3 or TRBV12-4 with TRBJ1-2, with D uncertain. The CDR3 runs to 12 residues. Between the trimmed V and J ends, which lost 5 bases and 8 bases, there was a span of 12 bases. The DNA of the CDR3 is TGTGCCAGCAGTCAGAAGGGAGGGGGCTACACCTTC. Translated: CASSQKGGGYTF.

The chain combines TRBV12-3 or TRBV12-4 with TRBJ1-1; possible D gene TRBD1, 5 bases. Trimming stripped 10 bases from V and 3 bases from J, with 15 bases between. The CDR3 runs to 13 residues. CDR3 sequence reads: CAIGWGVDTEAFF. In DNA form, the CDR3 reads TGTGCCATAGGGTGGGGGGTGGACACTGAAGCTTTCTTT.

In this sample, this clonotype turned up a few times. The chain recombines TRBV10-3 with TRBJ1-2, with D maybe TRBD1 (6 bases). The CDR3 has 13 amino acids. The germline V gene has CDR1 ENHRY and CDR2 SYGVKD. Trimming took 3 bases from V and 4 from J, leaving 9 bases between them. The CDR3 DNA sequence: TGTGCCATCAGTGAAGGGGGACCCTATGGCTACACCTTC. Its translation: CAISEGGPYGYTF.

The V gene is TRBV29-1, the J gene TRBJ2-7, with 7 bases aligning to TRBD1. The junction had 6 bases not matched to a gene; V was cut back by 4 bases and J by 3 bases. This CDR3 has 13 amino acids. CDR1 is SQVTM, CDR2 ANQGSEA, per germline. DNA for the CDR3: TGCAGCGTTGTCAGACAGGGCCACTACGAGCAGTACTTC. This encodes CSVVRQGHYEQYF.

J is TRBJ2-1 and V is TRBV21-1; the table assigns TRBD2, which was not confirmed against the DNA. TRBV21-1 is termed a pseudogene. This CDR3 comprises 13 residues. The CDR3 spells CAALAAREPEQFF. Here the CDR3 DNA reads TGTGCCGCCTTAGCGGCCCGAGAACCTGAGCAGTTCTTC.

The rearrangement links TRBV7-6 to TRBJ2-7; TRBD1 agrees at 8 bases. This CDR3 contains 13 residues. Germline trimming cut 5 bases from V and 5 bases from J; bases unmatched to any gene: 5. Germline CDR1 and CDR2: SGHVS and FNYEAQ. Here the CDR3 reads CASSSLDRDEQYF. CDR3 sequence (DNA): TGTGCCAGCAGCAGCCTGGACAGGGACGAGCAGTACTTC.

This chain joins TRBV30 and TRBJ2-7; TRBD1 aligns across 10 bases. Germline V gene data show CDR1 as GTSNPN and CDR2 as SVGIG (reference sequence). The CDR3 sequence is 14 residues long. With 1 base clipped from V and 5 bases from J, the junction kept 5 bases outside the gene matches. CDR3 protein: CAWSEGQGTDEQYF. Here the CDR3 DNA reads TGTGCCTGGAGTGAGGGACAGGGGACCGACGAGCAGTACTTC.

This clonotype was observed a handful of times. J is TRBJ1-2 and V is TRBV10-3; D possibly corresponds to TRBD1 (6 bases). Germline V CDR1 and CDR2: ENHRY, SYGVKD. The V end was cut by 10 bases, the J end by 3 bases, with 9 bases between. The CDR3 covers 11 residues. This chain's CDR3 is CATGQHYGYTF. The CDR3 DNA reads as TGTGCCACTGGACAGCACTATGGCTACACCTTC.

This clonotype was recorded a few times. V usage is TRBV4-1 and J usage is TRBJ1-4; 8 bases agree with TRBD1. CDR1 is MGHRA and CDR2 is YSYEKL in the germline V gene. The CDR3 consists of 14 residues. Trimming at V came to 5 bases and at J to 7 bases, leaving 6 bases not matched to a gene. The CDR3 sequence: CASSFDRGVEKLFF. The CDR3 bases are TGCGCCAGCAGCTTTGACAGGGGCGTTGAAAAACTGTTTTTT.

The chain links TRBV6-5 to TRBJ2-1; TRBD2 aligns across 10 bases. This CDR3 has 15 residues. Germline values: CDR1 MNHEY, CDR2 SVGAGI. The trim removed 0 bases at V and 6 bases at J, leaving 2 bases unmatched. The CDR3 nucleotides are TGTGCCAGCAGTTACTCGCTAGCGGGAGTCAATGAGCAGTTCTTC. Translated, it gives CASSYSLAGVNEQFF.